The next 9 T cell receptor beta chains were all read from a single sample in a study of human T cells and chemical hapten exposure. Via MiXCR, TCRdb re-called the RACE reads, giving one row per CDR3 protein. The sample records 42,000 or so distinct CDR3 sequences, 3% to 4.5% being singletons. Time point defined: patch test 1, 2 weeks after DPC sensitization. Treatment specified: therapeutic diphenylcyclopropenone sensitization with weekly scalp DPC. Someone pulled total RNA out of unfractionated whole blood. Here the sequenced sample was whole blood, taken in connection with sensitization to the hapten diphenylcyclopropenone (DPC). Source of these receptors: a man aged 50 to 60 with alopecia areata. Some clones in this sample may be carry-over from other donors' samples.

This clonotype was counted at least ten times. The CDR3 nucleotides read TGCAGCGTTGAACGGGGGGCTAACAATGAGCAGTTCTTC. It specifies CSVERGANNEQFF. The V gene is TRBV29-1, the J gene TRBJ2-1; D is perhaps TRBD2 (7 bases). The CDR3 has 13 amino acids. Germline V CDR1 and CDR2: SQVTM, ANQGSEA. V was pared by 2 bases and J by 5 bases, with 10 bases between.

The table lists this clonotype with many counts. This rearrangement joins TRBV5-1 to TRBJ2-6, with D perhaps matching TRBD2 (5 bases). The germline gives CDR1 SGHRS, CDR2 YFSETQ. The CDR3 is 17 amino acids. The V end lost 2 bases, the J end lost 1 base, and 13 bases lay between the germline ends. In nucleotides, the CDR3 is TGCGCCAGCAGCTTCGGACGAGGGCAATCTGGGGCCAACGTCCTGACTTTC. This codes for CASSFGRGQSGANVLTF.

There are many counts of this clonotype. The rearrangement links TRBV2 to TRBJ2-5; unclear D gene. CDR3 length equals 14 residues. V gave up 6 bases and J gave up 1 base, with 12 bases separating them. Germline-derived CDR1 and CDR2 are SNHLY and FYNNEI. CDR3 DNA: TGTGCCAGCAGCCTACAGTTGCCCCAAGAGACCCAGTACTTC. Translation gives CASSLQLPQETQYF.

This clonotype was picked up many times. J is TRBJ2-1 and V is TRBV7-2; 8 positions match TRBD2. The V gene end was trimmed by 4 bases and the J gene end by 10 bases; junction bases not matched to a gene: 15. There are 16 residues in the CDR3. Germline CDR1 SGHTA, CDR2 FQGNSA. CDR3 DNA: TGTGCCAGCAGCTCCCAAGCGGGGGTGGGTTGGGTGGAGCAGTTCTTC. This gives the protein CASSSQAGVGWVEQFF. The variable domain in full, with the rest retrieved from reference TRBV7-2 and TRBJ2-1, is GAGVSQSPSNKVTEKGKDVELRCDPISGHTALYWYRQSLGQGLEFLIYFQGNSAPDKSGLPSDRFSAERTGGSVSTLTIQRTQQEDSAVYLCASSSQAGVGWVEQFFGPGTRLTVL.

This clonotype was detected many times. The V and J genes are TRBV6-2 or TRBV6-3 and TRBJ2-2; D call uncertain. Germline CDR1 is MNHEY and CDR2 is SVGEGT. The CDR3 has 13 amino acids. The V and J ends lost 6 bases and 1 base respectively, with 6 bases between them. DNA of the CDR3: TGTGCCAGCAGCGGCCTGAACACCGGGGAGCTGTTTTTT. This sequence encodes CASSGLNTGELFF.

This clonotype was picked up many times. The chain couples TRBV5-1 to TRBJ1-5; no clear D gene. V lost 4 bases to trimming and J lost 4 bases, with 12 bases between them. The CDR3 extends over 14 amino acids. The V gene's germline CDR1 is SGHRS and CDR2 YFSETQ. The CDR3 sequence: CASSEGQVNQPQHF. DNA for the CDR3: TGCGCCAGCAGCGAGGGCCAGGTGAATCAGCCCCAGCATTTT.

This clonotype was seen many times. The genes are TRBV29-1 and TRBJ1-2; D remains unclear. The germline V gene has CDR1 SQVTM and CDR2 ANQGSEA. V was cut by 2 bases and J by 3 bases, with 7 bases left in between. The CDR3 sequence is 12 residues long. CDR3 loop: CSVEIGDYGYTF. CDR3 DNA sequence: TGCAGCGTTGAAATTGGTGACTATGGCTACACCTTC.

This clonotype appeared many times. This sequence joins TRBV11-2 and TRBJ1-4; D not resolved. V gave up 0 bases and J gave up 2 bases, with 10 bases separating them. This CDR3 has 16 residues. Germline CDR1 reads SGHAT; CDR2 reads FQNNGV. The CDR3 protein is CASSLEWGVTNEKLFF. Here the CDR3 DNA reads TGTGCCAGCAGCTTAGAGTGGGGAGTCACTAATGAAAAACTGTTTTTT. The full variable domain, its missing parts supplied by reference TRBV11-2 and TRBJ1-4, is EAGVAQSPRYKIIEKRQSVAFWCNPISGHATLYWYQQILGQGPKLLIQFQNNGVVDDSQLPKDRFSAERLKGVDSTLKIQPAKLEDSAVYLCASSLEWGVTNEKLFFGSGTQLSVL.

In this sample, this clonotype turned up many times. The chain has TRBV25-1 and TRBJ2-7; D not resolved. V was pared by 2 bases and J by 6 bases, with 14 bases between. CDR3 length: 14 amino acids. Germline V lookup: CDR1 MGHDK, CDR2 SYGVNS. The CDR3 reads CASSETGRNSEQYF. The CDR3 nucleotides are TGTGCCAGCAGTGAAACCGGCCGTAATTCCGAGCAGTACTTC.